These 16 T cell receptor beta chains originate from one sample sequenced in a study of T cells in Graves' hyperthyroidism and ophthalmopathy. Researchers amplified the TCR beta CDR3 regions from RNA transcripts. In the first-round RT-PCR of the TCR CDR3, the HTBI primer set was used. TCRdb re-analysed the multiplex PCR reads in MiXCR, keeping a single row per CDR3 protein. The profile covers roughly 280,000 distinct CDR3 sequences, with 22% appearing a single time and roughly 60% taken by the ten largest. The sample comprised blood. These receptor sequences come from a man in his thirties or forties with Graves' ophthalmopathy.

V gene TRBV20-1 combines with J gene TRBJ2-7, with TRBD2 matching over 7 bases. The junction had 7 bases not matched to a gene; V was cut back by 5 bases and J by 3 bases. Per the germline V gene, CDR1 is DFQATT and CDR2 is SNEGSKA (reference sequence). The CDR3 consists of 13 residues. The CDR3 reads CSAFPGTNYEQYF. CDR3 in DNA: TGCAGTGCTTTTCCCGGGACTAACTACGAGCAGTACTTC.

In this sample, this clonotype turned up a few times. CDR3 coding DNA: TGCAGTGCTAGGACAGTTTATAATTCACCCCTCCACTTT. Translating gives CSARTVYNSPLHF. J is TRBJ1-6 and V is TRBV20-1, with D possibly being TRBD1 (5 bases). Per the germline V gene, CDR1 is DFQATT and CDR2 is SNEGSKA (reference sequence). V lost 3 bases and J lost 4, with 7 bases in between. The CDR3 covers 13 residues.

V gene TRBV9 combines with J gene TRBJ1-1, with no clear D. The CDR3 sequence is 15 residues long. V was pared by 3 bases and J by 1 base, with 13 bases between. Germline V gives CDR1 SGDLS, CDR2 YYNGEE. The CDR3 sequence: CASSAEKTPNTEAFF. The CDR3 nucleotides read TGTGCCAGCAGCGCCGAAAAAACACCGAACACTGAAGCTTTCTTT.

This clonotype has at least ten counts. This chain uses TRBV2 with TRBJ1-5; D is possibly TRBD1 (5 bases). The CDR3 has 14 amino acids. Looked up from germline, CDR1 is SNHLY and CDR2 is FYNNEI. Trimming took off 7 bases at V and 0 bases at J, with 10 bases between the two ends. The CDR3 DNA follows: TGTGCCAGCAAAATTGGGGGTAGCAATCAGCCCCAGCATTTT. Translated, it gives CASKIGGSNQPQHF. Supplemented by reference TRBV2 and TRBJ1-5, the full variable domain reads EPEVTQTPSHQVTQMGQEVILRCVPISNHLYFYWYRQILGQKVEFLVSFYNNEISEKSEIFDDQFSVERPDGSNFTLKIRSTKLEDSAMYFCASKIGGSNQPQHFGDGTRLSIL.

V gene TRBV7-8 combines with J gene TRBJ1-2, with D tentatively TRBD1 (6 bases). From germline, CDR1 is SGHVS and CDR2 FQNEAQ. V was trimmed by 4 bases and J by 0 bases, leaving 12 bases between them. The CDR3 sequence is 15 residues long. CDR3 DNA: TGTGCCAGCAGCTCCAGGACAGCCACTAACTATGGCTACACCTTC. Its protein product is CASSSRTATNYGYTF.

A few counts support this clonotype. The chain uses TRBV28 and TRBJ2-3, with TRBD2 identical over 7 bases. V trimming: 2 bases; J trimming: 5 bases; junction bases outside the gene matches: 4. This CDR3 is 14 amino acids long. Germline V CDR1 and CDR2: MDHEN, SYDVKM. This CDR3 is CASSLVGGIDTQYF. CDR3 sequence (DNA): TGTGCCAGCAGTTTAGTGGGAGGGATAGATACGCAGTATTTT.

V is TRBV7-9 and J is TRBJ1-4; 10 bases align to TRBD1. The CDR3 length is 14 residues. Germline V CDR1 and CDR2: SEHNR, FQNEAQ (reference sequence). With V trimmed by 5 bases and J by 5 bases, 2 bases remained unmatched. The CDR3 region has the DNA TGTGCCAGCAGCCAGGGACAGGGGAATGAAAAACTGTTTTTT. Its protein is CASSQGQGNEKLFF. The variable domain in full, with the rest retrieved from reference TRBV7-9 and TRBJ1-4, is DTGVSQNPRHKITKRGQNVTFRCDPISEHNRLYWYRQTLGQGPEFLTYFQNEAQLEKSRLLSDRFSAERPKGSFSTLEIQRTEQGDSAMYLCASSQGQGNEKLFFGSGTQLSVL.

The J gene is TRBJ2-1, the V gene TRBV5-4; D unresolved. Germline values: CDR1 SGHNT, CDR2 YYREEE (reference sequence). Between the trimmed V and J ends, which lost 4 bases and 6 bases, there was a span of 14 bases. This CDR3 spans 14 amino acids. DNA for the CDR3: TGTGCCAGCAGCACCAAAACGGAAGGCAATGAGCAGTTCTTC. It yields the protein CASSTKTEGNEQFF.

The table lists this clonotype with many counts. V is TRBV28 and J is TRBJ2-7; 7 bases fit TRBD2. The germline gives CDR1 MDHEN, CDR2 SYDVKM. V lost 6 bases, J lost 0 bases, and 5 bases stayed unmatched. The CDR3 spans 14 residues. The CDR3 is CASSRTSVSYEQYF. The CDR3 DNA sequence: TGTGCCAGCAGCCGAACTAGCGTCTCCTACGAGCAGTACTTC. The complete variable domain, with remaining parts taken from reference TRBV28 and TRBJ2-7, reads DVKVTQSSRYLVKRTGEKVFLECVQDMDHENMFWYRQDPGLGLRLIYFSYDVKMKEKGDIPEGYSVSREKKERFSLILESASTNQTSMYLCASSRTSVSYEQYFGPGTRLTVT.

This clonotype was observed a handful of times. This sequence joins TRBV20-1 and TRBJ1-3; TRBD1 matches 11 bases. CDR1 is DFQATT, CDR2 SNEGSKA, per germline (reference sequence). The CDR3 loop spans 18 amino acids. V was pared by 3 bases and J by 2 bases, with 12 bases of the junction left unmatched. The CDR3 nucleotides are TGCAGTGCTAGGCCTGGGACAGGGGGTTGGGGAACTGGAAACACCATATATTTT. Encoded protein: CSARPGTGGWGTGNTIYF.

This clonotype was seen repeatedly, ten times or more. CDR3 coding DNA: TGTGCCAGCAGTTACCGCTTAGATAGTGGCTACACCTTC. The encoded protein is CASSYRLDSGYTF. This chain links TRBV12-3 or TRBV12-4 with TRBJ1-2; D gene ambiguous. V gave up 4 bases and J gave up 7 bases, with 13 bases separating them. The CDR3 length is 13 residues.

The rearrangement links TRBV27 to TRBJ1-4, with D possibly matching TRBD1 (5 bases). Germline lookup yields CDR1 MNHEY and CDR2 SMNVEV (reference sequence). The CDR3 has 14 residues. Trimming stripped 4 bases from V and 8 bases from J, with 14 bases between. The CDR3 region has the DNA TGTGCCAGCAGTTCCCGGACGCGGGGCGAAAAACTGTTTTTT. Amino acids: CASSSRTRGEKLFF.

The rearrangement links TRBV20-1 to TRBJ2-7; 11 bases match TRBD2. The CDR3 sequence is 14 residues long. The germline V gene has CDR1 DFQATT and CDR2 SNEGSKA (reference sequence). V shed 1 base and J 5 bases; nucleotides not matched to a gene: 4. The CDR3 nucleotides read TGCAGTGCTAGAGCGACTAGCGGGACCGACGAGCAGTACTTC. Translated, it gives CSARATSGTDEQYF.

This clonotype showed up just a few times. The rearrangement links TRBV15 to TRBJ1-2; 7 bases are a match to TRBD1. V lost 1 base to trimming and J lost 7 bases; unmatched junction nucleotides: 3. The V gene's germline CDR1 is LNHNV and CDR2 YYDKDF (reference sequence). This CDR3 has 13 residues. CDR3 in amino acids: CATSRGQGTGYTF. The CDR3 bases are TGTGCCACCAGCAGAGGACAGGGCACTGGCTACACCTTC.

Turning to this clonotype: A much larger clone differs from this one at a single base, so this may be a read error. The chain has TRBV28 and TRBJ2-1; TRBD2 matches 9 bases. Per the germline V gene, CDR1 is MDHEN and CDR2 is SYDVKM. This CDR3 is 13 amino acids long. The CDR3 sequence: CAGRVAGVFEQFF. The CDR3 nucleotides are TGTGCCGGCAGAGTAGCGGGAGTATTTGAGCAGTTCTTC.

The chain links TRBV2 to TRBJ2-1; no clear D gene. The CDR3 length is 14 residues. Germline V gene lookup returns CDR1 SNHLY and CDR2 FYNNEI. The V end lost 4 bases, the J end lost 7 bases, and 14 bases lay between the germline ends. CDR3: CASSARKVGNEQFF. CDR3 DNA: TGTGCCAGCAGTGCCCGGAAGGTGGGGAATGAGCAGTTCTTC. Full variable domain (rest looked up from reference TRBV2 and TRBJ2-1): EPEVTQTPSHQVTQMGQEVILRCVPISNHLYFYWYRQILGQKVEFLVSFYNNEISEKSEIFDDQFSVERPDGSNFTLKIRSTKLEDSAMYFCASSARKVGNEQFFGPGTRLTVL.